A selection of T cell receptor beta chains follows, all from one sample in a study of shared clonotypes between healthy human individuals. Clones were read by immunoSEQ multiplex PCR, and TCRdb kept only the in-frame ones, dropping some. Seen here are approximately 1,500,000 clones, 98% observed once, and the top ten hold about 0.45%. Sequenced: naive CD4+ T cells sorted from blood. The receptor source for this set is a man aged 25-45 years in good health. CDR3s include the opening cysteine and the closing phenylalanine or tryptophan. A D gene is named only where the DNA matches it firmly. The size field is filled for only some rows; it gives once, few, many or a size class.

cdr3_aa,cdr3_nt,j_call,v_call,d_call,clone_size
CATRGSGANVLTF,TGTGCCACCAGAGGGTCTGGGGCCAACGTCCTGACTTTC,TRBJ2-6,TRBV15,.,.
CASSPPVGYEQYF,TGTGCCAGCTCACCCCCCGTGGGCTACGAGCAGTACTTC,TRBJ2-7,TRBV18,.,.
CASGQREGAGGLNEQFF,TGTGCCAGCGGCCAGCGGGAGGGCGCCGGTGGTTTGAATGAGCAGTTCTTC,TRBJ2-1,TRBV9,TRBD2,.
CASSLRLAGGRVNEQFF,TGTGCCAGTAGTCTCCGACTAGCGGGAGGGCGGGTCAATGAGCAGTTCTTC,TRBJ2-1,TRBV19,TRBD2,.
CASRQGGRFQETQYF,TGTGCCAGCAGGCAGGGGGGCCGGTTCCAAGAGACCCAGTACTTC,TRBJ2-5,TRBV27,.,.
CASQGLAEETSYNEQFF,TGTGCCAGCCAGGGACTAGCGGAAGAAACCTCCTACAATGAGCAGTTCTTC,TRBJ2-1,TRBV27,TRBD2,.
CASSNLAQGPLMKYF,TGTGCCAGCAGTAACTTAGCGCAGGGGCCTCTGATGAAGTACTTC,TRBJ2-7,TRBV11-2,.,.
CASSLLGLETQYF,TGTGCCAGCAGCTTATTGGGGTTAGAGACCCAGTACTTC,TRBJ2-5,TRBV11-2,.,.
CASSLVSGAQETQYF,TGTGCCAGCAGCTTAGTCTCAGGGGCCCAAGAGACCCAGTACTTC,TRBJ2-5,TRBV7-2,.,.
CASRGLAGVETQYF,TGTGCCAGTAGAGGACTAGCGGGAGTAGAGACCCAGTACTTC,TRBJ2-5,TRBV19,TRBD2,once
CATSRDRNRVNTEAFF,TGTGCCACCAGCAGAGATAGGAACAGGGTGAACACTGAAGCTTTCTTT,TRBJ1-1,TRBV15,.,.
CASSQTPAILNNYGYTF,TGCGCCAGCAGCCAAACTCCGGCAATTCTGAACAACTATGGCTACACCTTC,TRBJ1-2,TRBV5-1,.,once
CASGRGTDTQYF,TGTGCCAGCGGGCGGGGCACAGATACGCAGTATTTT,TRBJ2-3,TRBV6-1,.,.
CASSKGTGYGLRTEAFF,TGCGCCAGCAGCAAAGGGACAGGGTATGGGTTAAGGACTGAAGCTTTCTTT,TRBJ1-1,TRBV4-3,TRBD1,.
CASSPALGEQFF,TGCGCCAGCAGCCCGGCCTTAGGTGAGCAGTTCTTC,TRBJ2-1,TRBV5-1,.,.
CASSFPTHEQYF,TGTGCCAGCAGTTTCCCCACACACGAGCAGTACTTC,TRBJ2-7,TRBV28,.,.
CASSLGGEPYTF,TGCGCCAGCAGCTTGGGGGGCGAACCCTACACCTTC,TRBJ1-2,TRBV5-1,.,.
CSAPGLYTQYF,TGCAGTGCCCCGGGACTTTATACGCAGTATTTT,TRBJ2-3,TRBV20-1,.,.
CASSSVATGGSYGYTF,TGTGCCAGCAGCTCAGTAGCGACAGGGGGCTCATATGGCTACACCTTC,TRBJ1-2,TRBV9,TRBD1,once
CASSISDTDTQYF,TGCGCCAGCAGCATTTCAGACACAGATACGCAGTATTTT,TRBJ2-3,TRBV5-1,.,.
CSVTQDLNTEAFF,TGCAGCGTTACACAGGATCTGAACACTGAAGCTTTCTTT,TRBJ1-1,TRBV29-1,.,.
CASSTGTSGRYNEQFF,TGTGCCAGCAGCACGGGGACTAGCGGGAGGTACAATGAGCAGTTCTTC,TRBJ2-1,TRBV7-9,TRBD2,.
CASSSRDRGPQYF,TGTGCCAGCAGCAGCCGGGACAGGGGACCGCAGTACTTC,TRBJ2-7,TRBV21-1,.,once
CASSLTGDYGYTF,TGTGCCAGCAGTCTGACAGGGGACTATGGCTACACCTTC,TRBJ1-2,TRBV2,TRBD1,.
CASSFRLEQYF,TGTGCCAGCAGTTTCAGACTCGAGCAGTACTTC,TRBJ2-7,TRBV6-6,.,.
CASSLQFPGLATEQYF,TGTGCCAGCAGCTTGCAATTCCCGGGACTAGCCACCGAGCAGTACTTC,TRBJ2-7,TRBV5-4,TRBD2,.
CASSLTGIEQFF,TGTGCCAGCAGCTTGACAGGGATTGAGCAGTTCTTC,TRBJ2-1,TRBV14,TRBD1,.
CASSAGGGPREQYF,TGTGCCAGCAGTGCAGGGGGAGGGCCGAGGGAGCAGTACTTC,TRBJ2-7,TRBV25-1,.,.
CASSLGFHQDTQYF,TGCGCCAGCAGCTTGGGGTTTCATCAAGATACGCAGTATTTT,TRBJ2-3,TRBV5-1,.,.
CASRTGLNTEAFF,TGTGCCAGCAGAACAGGGTTGAACACTGAAGCTTTCTTT,TRBJ1-1,TRBV5-4,.,.
CASSPGRVEHTEAFF,TGTGCCAGCTCACCCGGGAGGGTTGAGCACACTGAAGCTTTCTTT,TRBJ1-1,TRBV18,.,.
CASSGRGQEGETQYF,TGCGCCAGCAGCGGCAGGGGGCAAGAAGGAGAGACCCAGTACTTC,TRBJ2-5,TRBV10-2,TRBD1,.
CASSPRTGSNQPQHF,TGTGCCAGCAGCCCCCGGACAGGGAGCAATCAGCCCCAGCATTTT,TRBJ1-5,TRBV9,TRBD1,.
CASSHLDSNQPQHF,TGTGCCAGCTCGCACCTTGACAGCAATCAGCCCCAGCATTTT,TRBJ1-5,TRBV18,.,.
CASSLFDRGTPQHF,TGTGCCAGCAGCTTATTCGACAGGGGCACGCCCCAGCATTTT,TRBJ1-5,TRBV11-3,TRBD1,.
CASSESWHLGGNTEAFF,TGTGCCAGCAGTGAATCCTGGCATCTCGGGGGCAACACTGAAGCTTTCTTT,TRBJ1-1,TRBV6-1,.,.
CASSLKLTGGELFF,TGTGCCAGCAGCTTGAAGCTAACGGGCGGGGAGCTGTTTTTT,TRBJ2-2,TRBV7-3,.,.
CASSTRQGAVGVAQHF,TGTGCCAGCAGCACTCGACAGGGGGCGGTTGGGGTTGCCCAGCATTTT,TRBJ1-5,TRBV7-8,TRBD1,.
CATSRGLAGPYEQYF,TGTGCCACCAGCAGGGGACTAGCGGGGCCCTACGAGCAGTACTTC,TRBJ2-7,TRBV15,TRBD2,.
CASSQGLAGVDEQFF,TGTGCTAGCAGTCAAGGACTAGCGGGAGTAGATGAGCAGTTCTTC,TRBJ2-1,TRBV7-7,TRBD2,.
CASRAPAGPGYGNQPQHF,TGTGCCAGCAGAGCACCCGCCGGGCCAGGGTACGGCAATCAGCCCCAGCATTTT,TRBJ1-5,TRBV2,.,.
CASSLGGASETQYF,TGTGCCAGCAGCTTAGGAGGGGCCTCGGAGACCCAGTACTTC,TRBJ2-5,TRBV11-3,.,.
CASSTGTLKETQYF,TGCGCCAGCAGCACCGGGACCCTAAAAGAGACCCAGTACTTC,TRBJ2-5,TRBV5-1,.,.
CASSQDSGGQPQHF,TGCGCCAGCAGCCAAGATTCAGGGGGCCAGCCCCAGCATTTT,TRBJ1-5,TRBV4-3,TRBD1,.
CASSLRPGTSGSNYEQYF,TGTGCCAGCAGTTTACGTCCCGGGACTAGCGGGAGTAATTACGAGCAGTACTTC,TRBJ2-7,TRBV27,TRBD2,.
CASSLVLGTSPEAFF,TGCGCCAGCAGCTTGGTACTAGGGACATCGCCTGAAGCTTTCTTT,TRBJ1-1,TRBV5-1,.,.
CASSESWQFYGYTF,TGTGCCAGCAGTGAATCTTGGCAGTTCTATGGCTACACCTTC,TRBJ1-2,TRBV6-1,.,.
CASSLGGLLQGGETQYF,TGCGCCAGCAGCTTGGGGGGACTTTTACAGGGAGGAGAGACCCAGTACTTC,TRBJ2-5,TRBV5-1,.,.
CASSAGGGTNQPQHF,TGTGCCAGCAGCGCCGGGGGGGGCACCAATCAGCCCCAGCATTTT,TRBJ1-5,TRBV7-8,.,.
CASMSGGDQPQHF,TGTGCCAGCATGTCAGGGGGAGATCAGCCCCAGCATTTT,TRBJ1-5,TRBV28,TRBD1,.
CASSQRGGTQETQYF,TGTGCCAGCTCACAAAGGGGCGGGACTCAAGAGACCCAGTACTTC,TRBJ2-5,TRBV18,.,.
CASSKQVVGELFF,TGTGCCAGCAGCAAACAGGTCGTAGGGGAGCTGTTTTTT,TRBJ2-2,TRBV5-8,.,.
CASTSTLNEQFF,TGCGCCAGCACGTCAACGCTCAATGAGCAGTTCTTC,TRBJ2-1,TRBV10-2,.,.